The entry that follows covers one T cell receptor beta chain sequence. This clonotype has more than one count but fewer than ten. Its recognized antigen is unknown. No much larger clone is present one base from it, and per-base qualities are unavailable. The data originate from a study of T-cell reconstitution after alpha-beta-depleted transplantation in children listed by TCRdb under 2016. A note on the overall study: Using TCR repertoire profiling, the study quantitatively followed how T-cell immune reconstitution unfolded in children after TCRalphabeta/CD19-depleted allogeneic hematopoietic cell transplantation. Paper-wide results and their limitations: The apparently early recovery of alphabetaT-cell counts about two months after transplant reportedly depended on only several hundred rapidly expanded clones that came from non-depleted graft cells. In some patients, the high TCRbeta diversity seen at day 60 was put down to recipient T cells and intrathymic progenitors that had survived conditioning. Over the following months the frequencies of hyperexpanded clones went down, and after one year T-cell counts and TCRbeta diversity were mostly credited to newly produced T cells.

The treatment or condition label, as the study defines it: allogeneic hematopoietic cell transplantation with graft depleted of TCRalphabeta T cells and CD19 B cells. The children who served as transplant recipients had been given grafts of TCRalphabeta/CD19-depleted allogeneic hematopoietic cells. Deletion took 7 bases off V and 4 bases off J, with a span of 16 bases between the germline ends. Based on the germline V gene, the CDR1 and CDR2 sequences are MDHEN and SYDVKM. The CDR3 covers 14 residues, taking in both the cysteine and the phenylalanine. Only the CDR3 portion is preserved as DNA: 42 bases, with reading frame beginning at the first base. Library preparation was by PCR. The sequencer listed for this sample is Illumina HiSeq 2500. To normalize quantification of the TCRbeta repertoire, the TCR libraries were built with molecular barcoding that relied on unique molecular identifiers. TCRdb itself trimmed the public reads at Q25 with fastp, ran MiXCR and retained productive beta chains. Entries are consolidated by CDR3 protein sequence, retaining the most common genes and DNA. The sample includes roughly 350,000 distinct CDR3 sequences, with roughly 17% observed a single time. Of the sample, roughly 41% is held by the ten largest clones.

The chain is encoded by TRBV28 joined to TRBJ1-2, with TRBD1 as a weak D call on 5 bases. The TCR comes from a male patient between 2 and 15 years old who had a stem cell transplant for acute lymphoblastic leukemia, so the T cells may come from the graft donor. The source material was PBMCs, mostly from graft donor cells, sampled 360 days after TCRalphabeta/CD19-depleted stem cell transplant. The nucleotide sequence is given as TGTGCCAGCACCGGTGGGGGACTGATCTATGGCTACACCTTC. This gives the protein CASTGGGLIYGYTF.